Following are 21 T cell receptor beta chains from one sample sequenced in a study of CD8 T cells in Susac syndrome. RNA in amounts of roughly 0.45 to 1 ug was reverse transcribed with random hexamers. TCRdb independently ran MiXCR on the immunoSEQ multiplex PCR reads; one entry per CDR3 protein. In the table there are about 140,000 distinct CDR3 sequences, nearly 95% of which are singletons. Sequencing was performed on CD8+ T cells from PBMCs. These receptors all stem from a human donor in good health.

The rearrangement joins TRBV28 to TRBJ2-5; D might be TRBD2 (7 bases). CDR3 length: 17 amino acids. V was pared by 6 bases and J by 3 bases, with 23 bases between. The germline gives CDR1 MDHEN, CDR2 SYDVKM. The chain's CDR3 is CASRGSGTNDYEETQYF. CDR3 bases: TGTGCCAGCAGGGGCAGCGGGACAAATGATTACGAAGAGACCCAGTACTTC.

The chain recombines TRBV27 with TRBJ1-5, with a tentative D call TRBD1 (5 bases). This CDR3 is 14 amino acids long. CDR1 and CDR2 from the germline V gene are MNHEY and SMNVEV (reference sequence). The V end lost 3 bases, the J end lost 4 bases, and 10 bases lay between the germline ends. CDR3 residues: CASSFSGQNQPQHF. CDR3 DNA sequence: TGTGCCAGCAGTTTTTCAGGGCAGAATCAGCCCCAGCATTTT.

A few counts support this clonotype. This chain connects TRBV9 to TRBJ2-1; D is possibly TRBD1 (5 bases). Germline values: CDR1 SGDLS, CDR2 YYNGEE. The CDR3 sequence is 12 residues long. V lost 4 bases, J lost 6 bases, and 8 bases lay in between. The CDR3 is CASSQGSNEQFF. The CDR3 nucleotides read TGTGCCAGCAGCCAGGGTTCCAATGAGCAGTTCTTC.

CDR3 in amino acids: CASSFTQGLREQYF. CDR3 nucleotide sequence: TGTGCCAGCAGTTTTACCCAGGGCCTTAGGGAGCAGTACTTC. The chain is built from TRBV27 and TRBJ2-7; perhaps TRBD1 as D (5 bases). V was cut by 3 bases and J by 7 bases, with 16 bases left in between. The CDR3 runs to 14 residues. CDR1 and CDR2 (germline): MNHEY, SMNVEV (reference sequence).

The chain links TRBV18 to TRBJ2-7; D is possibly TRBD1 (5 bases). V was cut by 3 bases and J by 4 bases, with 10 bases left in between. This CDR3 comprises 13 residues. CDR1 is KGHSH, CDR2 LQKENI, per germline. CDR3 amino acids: CASSPTAEYEQYF. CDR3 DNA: TGTGCCAGCTCACCGACAGCCGAATACGAGCAGTACTTC.

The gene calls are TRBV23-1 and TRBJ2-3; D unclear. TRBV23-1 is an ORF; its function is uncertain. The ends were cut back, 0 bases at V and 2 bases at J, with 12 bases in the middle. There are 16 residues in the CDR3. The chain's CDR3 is CASSQSARRNTDTQYF. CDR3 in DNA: TGCGCCAGCAGTCAATCGGCGCGAAGAAACACAGATACGCAGTATTTT.

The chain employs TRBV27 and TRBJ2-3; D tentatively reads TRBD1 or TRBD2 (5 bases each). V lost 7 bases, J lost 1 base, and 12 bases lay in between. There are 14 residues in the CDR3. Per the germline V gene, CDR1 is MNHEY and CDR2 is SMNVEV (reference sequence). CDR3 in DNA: TGTGCCAGCATCCCGGGACGCGGCACAGATACGCAGTATTTT. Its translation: CASIPGRGTDTQYF.

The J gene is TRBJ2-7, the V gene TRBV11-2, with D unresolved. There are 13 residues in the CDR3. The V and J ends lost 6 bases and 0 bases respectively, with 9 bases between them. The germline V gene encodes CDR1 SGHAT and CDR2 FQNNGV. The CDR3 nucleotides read TGTGCCAGCAGAAGGACGGACTCCTACGAGCAGTACTTC. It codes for CASRRTDSYEQYF.

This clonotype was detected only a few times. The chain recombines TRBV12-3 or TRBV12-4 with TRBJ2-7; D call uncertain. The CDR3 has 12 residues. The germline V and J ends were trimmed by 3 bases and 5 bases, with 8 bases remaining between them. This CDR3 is CASSFGSNEQYF. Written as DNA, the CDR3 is TGTGCCAGCAGTTTCGGGTCCAACGAGCAGTACTTC.

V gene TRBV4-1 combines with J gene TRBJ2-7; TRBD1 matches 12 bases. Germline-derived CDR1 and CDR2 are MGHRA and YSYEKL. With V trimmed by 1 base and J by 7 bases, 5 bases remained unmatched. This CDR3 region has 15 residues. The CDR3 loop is CASSQVGTGGWEQYF. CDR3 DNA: TGCGCCAGCAGCCAAGTCGGGACAGGGGGCTGGGAGCAGTACTTC.

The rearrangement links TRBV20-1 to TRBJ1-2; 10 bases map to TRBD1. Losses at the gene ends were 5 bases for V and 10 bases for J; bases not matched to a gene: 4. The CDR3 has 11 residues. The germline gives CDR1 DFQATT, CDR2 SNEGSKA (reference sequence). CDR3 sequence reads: CSADRGRAYTF. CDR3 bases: TGCAGTGCTGACAGGGGGCGGGCCTACACCTTC.

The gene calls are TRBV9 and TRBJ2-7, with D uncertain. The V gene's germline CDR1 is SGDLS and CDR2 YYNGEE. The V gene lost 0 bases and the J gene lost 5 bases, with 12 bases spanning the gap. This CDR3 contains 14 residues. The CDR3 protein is CASSVDYTQNEQYF. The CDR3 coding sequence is TGTGCCAGCAGCGTAGACTATACCCAAAACGAGCAGTACTTC.

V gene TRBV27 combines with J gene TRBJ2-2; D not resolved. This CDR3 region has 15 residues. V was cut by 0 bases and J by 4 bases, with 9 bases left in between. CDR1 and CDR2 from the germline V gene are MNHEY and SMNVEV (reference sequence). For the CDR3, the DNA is TGTGCCAGCAGTTTATCTAAGGGATCCACCGGGGAGCTGTTTTTT. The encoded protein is CASSLSKGSTGELFF.

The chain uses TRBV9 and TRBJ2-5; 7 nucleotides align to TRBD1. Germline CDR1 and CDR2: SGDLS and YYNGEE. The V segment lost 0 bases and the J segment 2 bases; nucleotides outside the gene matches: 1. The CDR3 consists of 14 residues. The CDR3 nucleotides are TGTGCCAGCAGCGTAGGGACAGGACAAGAGACCCAGTACTTC. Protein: CASSVGTGQETQYF.

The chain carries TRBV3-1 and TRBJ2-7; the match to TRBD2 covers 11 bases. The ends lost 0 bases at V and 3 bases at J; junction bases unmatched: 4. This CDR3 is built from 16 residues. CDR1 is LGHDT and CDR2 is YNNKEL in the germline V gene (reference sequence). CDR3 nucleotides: TGTGCCAGCAGCCAAGATTTTCTAGCGGGGGGCTACGAGCAGTACTTC. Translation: CASSQDFLAGGYEQYF.

The CDR3 DNA sequence: TGTGCCAGCAGTGAAAGGCCTAGCGGTTACAAACCTACCTACAATGAGCAGTTCTTC. It is translated as CASSERPSGYKPTYNEQFF. The rearrangement uses TRBV25-1 and TRBJ2-1, with 7 bases identical to TRBD2. Trimming removed 2 bases from V and 2 bases from J; junction bases left unmatched: 15. Germline assignment: CDR1 MGHDK and CDR2 SYGVNS. This CDR3 is built from 19 residues.

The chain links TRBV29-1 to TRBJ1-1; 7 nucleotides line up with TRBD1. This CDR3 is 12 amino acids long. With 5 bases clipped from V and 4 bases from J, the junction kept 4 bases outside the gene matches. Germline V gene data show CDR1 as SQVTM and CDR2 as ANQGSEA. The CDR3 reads CSVPRDSTEAFF. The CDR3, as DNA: TGCAGCGTTCCCCGGGACAGCACTGAAGCTTTCTTT.

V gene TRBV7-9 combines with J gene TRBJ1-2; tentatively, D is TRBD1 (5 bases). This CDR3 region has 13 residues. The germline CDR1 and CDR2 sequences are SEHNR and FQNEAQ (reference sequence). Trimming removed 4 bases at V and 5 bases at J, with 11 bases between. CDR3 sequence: CASSSRDSYGYTF. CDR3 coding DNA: TGTGCCAGCAGCTCCCGGGACTCATATGGCTACACCTTC.

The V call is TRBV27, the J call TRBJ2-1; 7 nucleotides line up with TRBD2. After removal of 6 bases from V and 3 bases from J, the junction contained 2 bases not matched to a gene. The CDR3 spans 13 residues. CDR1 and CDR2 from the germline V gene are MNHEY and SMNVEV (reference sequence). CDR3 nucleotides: TGTGCCAGCAGACTAGCGCTCTACAATGAGCAGTTCTTC. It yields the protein CASRLALYNEQFF.

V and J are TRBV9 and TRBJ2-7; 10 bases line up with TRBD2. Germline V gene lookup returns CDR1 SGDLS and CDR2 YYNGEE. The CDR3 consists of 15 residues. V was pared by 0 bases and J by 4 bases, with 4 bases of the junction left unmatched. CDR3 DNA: TGTGCCAGCAGCGTAGGTTCTAGCGGGAGATACGAGCAGTACTTC. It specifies CASSVGSSGRYEQYF.

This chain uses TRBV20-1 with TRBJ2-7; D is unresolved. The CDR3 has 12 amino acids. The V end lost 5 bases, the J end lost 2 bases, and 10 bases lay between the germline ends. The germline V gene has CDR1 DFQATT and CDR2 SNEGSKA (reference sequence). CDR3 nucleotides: TGCAGTGCTCCGGTCCGAGCCTACGAGCAGTACTTC. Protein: CSAPVRAYEQYF.